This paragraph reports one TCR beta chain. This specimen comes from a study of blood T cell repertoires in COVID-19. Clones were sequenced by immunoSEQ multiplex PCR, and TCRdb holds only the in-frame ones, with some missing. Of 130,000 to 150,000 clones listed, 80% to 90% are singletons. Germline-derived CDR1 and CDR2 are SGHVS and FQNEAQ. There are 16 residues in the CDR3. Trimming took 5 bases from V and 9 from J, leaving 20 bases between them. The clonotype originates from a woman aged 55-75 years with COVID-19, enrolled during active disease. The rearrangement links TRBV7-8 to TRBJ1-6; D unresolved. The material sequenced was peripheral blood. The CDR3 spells CASSVRPGAAGSPLHF. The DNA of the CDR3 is TGTGCCAGCAGCGTAAGACCCGGTGCGGCTGGTTCACCCCTCCACTTT.